This TCR beta chain was identified in a study of a mutant IDH1 vaccine in newly diagnosed glioma. Study-wide background: In some groups vaccination began 4-6 weeks post-radiotherapy; others received it with temozolomide. Former treatment meant radiotherapy, temozolomide, or both; the majority had gotten both. Overall study results and limits: Across multiple MHC alleles, almost 95% of patients had vaccine-induced responses.

Method: immunoSEQ multiplex PCR; TCRdb's copy keeps in-frame clones and lacks some. Seen here are around 69,000 clones, 70% to 90% observed once, and the top ten hold approximately 2%. Time point reported: week 35, safety follow-up. The investigators gave 300 ug of mutant IDH1 20-mer peptide in each vaccine dose, together with topical imiquimod. All eight of the vaccinations patients received fell in weeks 1, 3, 5, 7, 11, 15, 19 and 23. For this clone: Its antigen is still unknown.

Looked up from germline, CDR1 is LNHDA and CDR2 is SQIVND (reference sequence). This CDR3 comprises 15 residues. V was clipped by 5 bases and J by 3 bases; unmatched bases: 2. V is TRBV19 and J is TRBJ2-2, with 11 nucleotides matching TRBD2. This receptor was taken from a man aged 30 to 45 with glioma. The input for sequencing was PBMCs, taken from a glioma patient whose treatment included an IDH1 peptide vaccine. The CDR3 loop reads CASSPLAGDTGELFF. As DNA, the CDR3 is TGTGCCAGTAGTCCACTAGCGGGAGACACCGGGGAGCTGTTTTTT.